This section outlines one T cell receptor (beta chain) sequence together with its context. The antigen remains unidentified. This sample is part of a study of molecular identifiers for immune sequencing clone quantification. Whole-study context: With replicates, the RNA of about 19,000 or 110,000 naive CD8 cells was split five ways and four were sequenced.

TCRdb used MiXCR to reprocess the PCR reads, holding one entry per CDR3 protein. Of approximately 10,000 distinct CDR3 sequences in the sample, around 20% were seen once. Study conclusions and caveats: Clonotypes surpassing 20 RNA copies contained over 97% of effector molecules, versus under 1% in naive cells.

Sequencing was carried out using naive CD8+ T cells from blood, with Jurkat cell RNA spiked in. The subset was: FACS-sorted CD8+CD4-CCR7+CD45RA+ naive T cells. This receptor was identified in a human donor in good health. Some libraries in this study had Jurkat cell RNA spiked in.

CDR3 in amino acids: CASRNRGNYGYTF. As DNA, the CDR3 is TGTGCCAGCAGAAACAGGGGAAACTATGGCTACACCTTC. The chain couples TRBV3-1 to TRBJ1-2; 7 bases are a match to TRBD1. Unmatched junction bases numbered 3, after V lost 6 bases and J lost 2 bases. This CDR3 contains 13 residues. Germline V gives CDR1 LGHDT, CDR2 YNNKEL (reference sequence).